Sequencing of this T cell receptor (beta chain) was carried out in a study of T cells in Graves' hyperthyroidism and ophthalmopathy. The diagnostic basis comprised clinical symptoms, serum thyroxine and TRAb, thyroid ultrasound and orbital computed tomography. The germline gives CDR1 LNHDA, CDR2 SQIVND (reference sequence). This CDR3 contains 15 residues. After removal of 5 bases from V and 2 bases from J, the junction contained 6 bases not matched to a gene. Amplified TCR beta CDR3 regions derived from RNA transcripts. The TCR CDR3 was amplified in a first-round RT-PCR using the HTBI primer set. One entry per CDR3 protein, called by TCRdb with MiXCR from the multiplex PCR reads. The sample gives hundreds of thousands of distinct CDR3 sequences, around 13% of which show up once; 5.8% is in the top ten. The table lists this clonotype with many counts.

Sequenced material: blood. The sequence was collected from a woman in her 30s with Graves' hyperthyroidism that later progressed to Graves' ophthalmopathy. The gene calls are TRBV19 and TRBJ2-5, with TRBD2 identical over 9 bases. In DNA form, the CDR3 reads TGTGCCAGTAGTTGGACTAGCGTCTCACAAGAGACCCAGTACTTC. Translation: CASSWTSVSQETQYF. Full variable domain (outside the CDR3, taken from reference TRBV19 and TRBJ2-5): DGGITQSPKYLFRKEGQNVTLSCEQNLNHDAMYWYRQDPGQGLRLIYYSQIVNDFQKGDIAEGYSVSREKKESFPLTVTSAQKNPTAFYLCASSWTSVSQETQYFGPGTRLLVL.